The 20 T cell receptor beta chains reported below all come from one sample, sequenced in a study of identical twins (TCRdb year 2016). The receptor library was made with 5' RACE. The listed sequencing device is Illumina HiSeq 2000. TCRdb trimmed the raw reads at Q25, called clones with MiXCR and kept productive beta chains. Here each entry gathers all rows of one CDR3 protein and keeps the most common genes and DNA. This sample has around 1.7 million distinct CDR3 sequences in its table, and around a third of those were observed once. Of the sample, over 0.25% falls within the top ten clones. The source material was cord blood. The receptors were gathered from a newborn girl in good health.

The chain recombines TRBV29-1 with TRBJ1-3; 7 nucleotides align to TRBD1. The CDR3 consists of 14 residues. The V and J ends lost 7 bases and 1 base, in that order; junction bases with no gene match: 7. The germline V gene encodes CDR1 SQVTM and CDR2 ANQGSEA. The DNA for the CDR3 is TGCAGCGCCATAGACAGGGCATCTGGAAACACCATATATTTT. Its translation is CSAIDRASGNTIYF.

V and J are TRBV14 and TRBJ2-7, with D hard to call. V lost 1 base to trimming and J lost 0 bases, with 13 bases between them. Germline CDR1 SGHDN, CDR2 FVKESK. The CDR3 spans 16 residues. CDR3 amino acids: CASSQGQVPYSYEQYF. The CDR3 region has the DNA TGTGCCAGCAGCCAAGGTCAAGTCCCTTACTCCTACGAGCAGTACTTC. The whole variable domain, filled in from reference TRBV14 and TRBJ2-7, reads EAGVTQFPSHSVIEKGQTVTLRCDPISGHDNLYWYRRVMGKEIKFLLHFVKESKQDESGMPNNRFLAERTGGTYSTLKVQPAELEDSGVYFCASSQGQVPYSYEQYFGPGTRLTVT.

CDR3 in amino acids: CSARANRVITDTQYF. The CDR3 bases are TGCAGTGCTAGAGCCAACAGGGTTATCACAGATACGCAGTATTTT. The V gene is TRBV20-1, the J gene TRBJ2-3, with D perhaps TRBD1 (6 bases). Germline assignment: CDR1 DFQATT and CDR2 SNEGSKA (reference sequence). V was cut by 1 base and J by 2 bases, with 13 bases left in between. CDR3 size: 15 residues.

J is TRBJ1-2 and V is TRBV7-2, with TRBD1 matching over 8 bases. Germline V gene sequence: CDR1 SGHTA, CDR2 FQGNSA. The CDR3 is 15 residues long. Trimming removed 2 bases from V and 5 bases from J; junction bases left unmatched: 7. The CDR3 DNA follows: TGTGCCAGCAGCTTACTGGGACAGGCGGGGTATGGCTACACCTTC. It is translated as CASSLLGQAGYGYTF.

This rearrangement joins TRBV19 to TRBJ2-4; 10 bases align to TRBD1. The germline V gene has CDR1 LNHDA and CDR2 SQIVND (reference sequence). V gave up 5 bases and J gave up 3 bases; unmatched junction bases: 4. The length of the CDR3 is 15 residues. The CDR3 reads CASSLRTGGKNIQYF. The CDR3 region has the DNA TGTGCCAGTAGTCTCCGGACAGGGGGCAAAAACATTCAGTACTTC.

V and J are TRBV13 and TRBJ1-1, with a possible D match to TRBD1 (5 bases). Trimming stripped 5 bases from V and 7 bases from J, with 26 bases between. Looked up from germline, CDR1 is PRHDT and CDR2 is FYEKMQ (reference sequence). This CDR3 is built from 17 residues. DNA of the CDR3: TGTGCCAGCAGCCACCCGTTGGTTGCAGGGATTAATGATGAAGCTTTCTTT. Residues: CASSHPLVAGINDEAFF.

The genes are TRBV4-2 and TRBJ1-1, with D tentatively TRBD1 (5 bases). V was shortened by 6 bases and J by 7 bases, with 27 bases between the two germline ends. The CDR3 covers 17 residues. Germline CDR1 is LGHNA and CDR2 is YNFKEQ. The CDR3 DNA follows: TGTGCCAGCAGTTTACGAAGGGGTATACAGGCGCGCCATGAAGCTTTCTTT. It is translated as CASSLRRGIQARHEAFF.

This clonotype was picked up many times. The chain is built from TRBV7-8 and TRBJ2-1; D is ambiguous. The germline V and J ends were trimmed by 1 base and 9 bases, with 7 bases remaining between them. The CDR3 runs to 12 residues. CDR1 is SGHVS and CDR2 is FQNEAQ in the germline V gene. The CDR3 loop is CASSLVGFEQFF. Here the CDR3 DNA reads TGTGCCAGCAGCTTAGTGGGGTTTGAGCAGTTCTTC.

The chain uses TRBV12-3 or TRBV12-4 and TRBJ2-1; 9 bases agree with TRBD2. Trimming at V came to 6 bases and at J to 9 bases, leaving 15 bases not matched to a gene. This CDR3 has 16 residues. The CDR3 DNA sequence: TGTGCCAGCAGCCCCCAAAGGGCTAGCGGGAAGGGTGAGCAGTTCTTC. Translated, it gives CASSPQRASGKGEQFF.

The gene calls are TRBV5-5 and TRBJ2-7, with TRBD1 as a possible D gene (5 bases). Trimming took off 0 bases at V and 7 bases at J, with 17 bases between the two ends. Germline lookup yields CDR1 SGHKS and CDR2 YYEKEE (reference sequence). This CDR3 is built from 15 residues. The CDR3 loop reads CASSLVWQGRCEQYF. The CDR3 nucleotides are TGTGCCAGCAGCTTGGTATGGCAGGGCAGGTGTGAGCAGTACTTC.

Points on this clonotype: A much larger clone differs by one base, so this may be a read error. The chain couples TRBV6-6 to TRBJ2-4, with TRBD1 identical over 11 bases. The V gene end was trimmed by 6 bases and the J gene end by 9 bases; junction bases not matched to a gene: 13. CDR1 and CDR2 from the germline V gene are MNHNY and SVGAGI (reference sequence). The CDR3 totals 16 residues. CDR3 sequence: CASRAGTGGDQSIQYF. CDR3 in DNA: TGTGCCAGCAGAGCCGGGACAGGGGGGGACCAAAGCATTCAGTACTTC.

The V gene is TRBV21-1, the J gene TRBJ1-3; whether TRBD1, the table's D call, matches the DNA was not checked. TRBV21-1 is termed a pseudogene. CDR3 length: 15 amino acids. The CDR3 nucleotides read TGTGCCAGCAGCCCGAGGCACCGGGGAAGCAACACCATATATTTT. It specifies CASSPRHRGSNTIYF.

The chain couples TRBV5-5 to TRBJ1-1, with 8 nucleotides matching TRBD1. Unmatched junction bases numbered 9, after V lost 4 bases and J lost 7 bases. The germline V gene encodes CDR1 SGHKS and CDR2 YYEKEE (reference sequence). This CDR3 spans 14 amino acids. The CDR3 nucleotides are TGTGCCAGCAGCCCAAGGACAGGGTCTAGTGAAGCTTTCTTT. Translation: CASSPRTGSSEAFF.

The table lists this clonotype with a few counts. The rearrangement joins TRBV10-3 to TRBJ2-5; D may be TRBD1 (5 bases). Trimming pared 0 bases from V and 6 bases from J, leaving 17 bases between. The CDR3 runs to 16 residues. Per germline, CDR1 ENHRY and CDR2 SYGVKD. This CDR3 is CAISESVYQGAKTQYF. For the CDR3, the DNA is TGTGCCATCAGTGAGTCGGTCTACCAAGGGGCGAAGACCCAGTACTTC.

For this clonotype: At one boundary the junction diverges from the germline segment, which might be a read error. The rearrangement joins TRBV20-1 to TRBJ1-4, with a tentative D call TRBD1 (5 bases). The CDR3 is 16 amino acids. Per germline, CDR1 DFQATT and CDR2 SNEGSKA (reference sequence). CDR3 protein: CSARDGGLGTNEKLFF. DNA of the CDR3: TGCAGTGCTCGAGACGGGGGTCTCGGAACTAATGAAAAACTGTTTTTT.

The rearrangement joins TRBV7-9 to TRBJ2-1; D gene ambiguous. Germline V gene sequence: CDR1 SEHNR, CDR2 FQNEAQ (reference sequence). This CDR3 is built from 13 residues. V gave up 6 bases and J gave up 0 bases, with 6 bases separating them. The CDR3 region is CASRKSSYNEQFF. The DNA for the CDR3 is TGTGCCAGCAGGAAAAGCTCCTACAATGAGCAGTTCTTC. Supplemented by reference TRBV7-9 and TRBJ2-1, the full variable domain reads DTGVSQNPRHKITKRGQNVTFRCDPISEHNRLYWYRQTLGQGPEFLTYFQNEAQLEKSRLLSDRFSAERPKGSFSTLEIQRTEQGDSAMYLCASRKSSYNEQFFGPGTRLTVL.

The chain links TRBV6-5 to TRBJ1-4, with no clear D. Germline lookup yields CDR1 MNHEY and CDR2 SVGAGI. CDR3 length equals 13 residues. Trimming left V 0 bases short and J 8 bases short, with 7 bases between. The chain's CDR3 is CASSYSDQEKLFF. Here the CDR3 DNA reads TGTGCCAGCAGTTACTCAGACCAAGAAAAACTGTTTTTT.

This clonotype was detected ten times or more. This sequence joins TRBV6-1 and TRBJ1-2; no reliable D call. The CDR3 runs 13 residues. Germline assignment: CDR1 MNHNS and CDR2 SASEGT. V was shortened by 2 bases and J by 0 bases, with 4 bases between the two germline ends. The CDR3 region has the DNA TGTGCCAGCAGTGAATCAGCTAACTATGGCTACACCTTC. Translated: CASSESANYGYTF.

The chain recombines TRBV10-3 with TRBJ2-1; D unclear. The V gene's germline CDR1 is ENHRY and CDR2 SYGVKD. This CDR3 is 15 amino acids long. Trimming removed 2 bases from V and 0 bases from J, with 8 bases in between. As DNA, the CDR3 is TGTGCCATCAGTGAGCAGGAGAGCTCCTACAATGAGCAGTTCTTC. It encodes CAISEQESSYNEQFF.

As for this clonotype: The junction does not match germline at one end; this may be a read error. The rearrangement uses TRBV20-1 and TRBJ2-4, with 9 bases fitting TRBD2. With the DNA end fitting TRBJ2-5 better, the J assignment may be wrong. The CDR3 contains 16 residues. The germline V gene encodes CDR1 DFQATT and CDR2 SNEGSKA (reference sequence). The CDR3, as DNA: TGCAGTGCTAGGGGCAAGCGGGAGGCAACCCAAAAGACCCAGTACTTC. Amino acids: CSARGKREATQKTQYF.